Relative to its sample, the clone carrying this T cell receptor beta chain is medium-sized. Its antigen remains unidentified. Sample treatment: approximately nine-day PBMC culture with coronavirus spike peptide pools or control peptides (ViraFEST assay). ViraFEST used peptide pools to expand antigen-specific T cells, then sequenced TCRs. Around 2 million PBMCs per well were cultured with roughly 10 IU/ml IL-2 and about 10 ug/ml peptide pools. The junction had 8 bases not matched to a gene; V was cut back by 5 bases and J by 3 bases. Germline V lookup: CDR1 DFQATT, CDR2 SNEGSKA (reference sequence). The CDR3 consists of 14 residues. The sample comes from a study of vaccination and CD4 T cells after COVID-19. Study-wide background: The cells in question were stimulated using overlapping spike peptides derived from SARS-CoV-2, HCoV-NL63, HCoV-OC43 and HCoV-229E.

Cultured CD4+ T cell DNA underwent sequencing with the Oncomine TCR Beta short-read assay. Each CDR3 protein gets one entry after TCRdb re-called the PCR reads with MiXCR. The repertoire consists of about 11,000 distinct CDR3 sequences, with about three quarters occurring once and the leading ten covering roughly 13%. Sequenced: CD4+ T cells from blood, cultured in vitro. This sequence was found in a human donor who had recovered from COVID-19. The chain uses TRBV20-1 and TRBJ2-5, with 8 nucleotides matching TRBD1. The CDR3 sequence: CSAPPWTGKETQYF. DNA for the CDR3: TGCAGTGCTCCTCCCTGGACAGGGAAAGAGACCCAGTACTTC.